Listed below are T cell receptor beta chains from one sample, sequenced in a study of STAT5B mutations in CD4+ large granular lymphocyte leukemia. Sequencing was performed with immunoSEQ multiplex PCR; in TCRdb, only in-frame clones are kept and a portion is missing. This sample carries fewer than 25,000 clones, less than 85% of them seen once, and the ten largest clones take under 15%. Sequenced input: CD4+ T cells from blood buffy coats. Source of these receptors: a human donor in good health. CDR3s include the opening cysteine and the closing phenylalanine or tryptophan. The order of the fields is J gene, D gene, clone size, V gene, CDR3 protein, CDR3 DNA. D genes are given only for firm matches. Size is stated for part of the rows, as once, few or many counts, or as a class when the clone is expanded.

TRBJ2-7,.,.,TRBV25-1,CASSETESYEQYF,TGTGCCAGCAGTGAAACAGAGTCCTACGAGCAGTACTTC
TRBJ2-5,.,.,TRBV27,CASSGGTEETQYF,TGTGCCAGCAGTGGAGGGACAGAAGAGACCCAGTACTTC
TRBJ2-3,TRBD2,.,TRBV5-1,CASRMGLAGGDTQYF,TGCGCCAGCAGAATGGGACTAGCGGGAGGTGATACGCAGTATTTT
TRBJ1-1,TRBD1,.,TRBV25-1,CASRGTGVAFF,TGTGCCAGCAGGGGCACAGGGGTGGCTTTCTTT
TRBJ1-1,.,.,TRBV19,CASSISAVEAFF,TGTGCCAGTAGTATTTCGGCAGTTGAAGCTTTCTTT
TRBJ2-3,TRBD1,.,TRBV13,CASSFEGRGRSDTQYF,TGTGCCAGCAGCTTCGAGGGCAGGGGGCGCTCAGATACGCAGTATTTT
TRBJ2-6,.,.,TRBV5-5,CASSLYGGSGANVLTF,TGTGCCAGCAGCTTGTACGGGGGCTCTGGGGCCAACGTCCTGACTTTC
TRBJ2-2,.,.,TRBV6-4,CASSDRDTGELFF,TGTGCCAGCAGTGACAGGGACACCGGGGAGCTGTTTTTT
TRBJ2-5,.,.,TRBV7-7,CASSLADGETQYF,TGTGCCAGCAGCTTAGCGGACGGAGAGACCCAGTACTTC
TRBJ1-2,TRBD1,.,TRBV18,CASSPWTGELERGNYGYTF,TGTGCCAGCTCACCATGGACAGGGGAGTTGGAGCGGGGCAACTATGGCTACACCTTC
TRBJ1-2,.,.,TRBV4-1,CASSQDSTPRGYTF,TGCGCCAGCAGCCAAGATAGTACTCCCAGAGGCTACACCTTC
TRBJ2-1,TRBD1,.,TRBV9,CASSGPGQGTNEQFF,TGTGCCAGCAGCGGACCGGGACAGGGTACGAATGAGCAGTTCTTC
TRBJ2-1,TRBD2,once,TRBV7-2,CASSLDSSGRLNEQFF,TGTGCCAGCAGCTTAGATAGTAGCGGGAGACTCAATGAGCAGTTCTTC
TRBJ2-7,.,.,TRBV6-6,CASSGGTTYEQYF,TGTGCCAGCAGTGGGGGGACCACCTACGAGCAGTACTTC
TRBJ1-2,.,.,TRBV12-5,CASGLDSYHNYGYTF,TGTGCTAGTGGTTTGGACAGTTACCATAACTATGGCTACACCTTC
TRBJ2-5,.,.,TRBV19,CASSIAETQYF,TGTGCCAGTAGTATCGCGGAGACCCAGTACTTC
TRBJ2-2,TRBD1,.,TRBV12-5,CASVMRAGGVRTGELFF,TGTGCTAGTGTGATGAGGGCAGGGGGCGTCCGTACCGGGGAGCTGTTTTTT
TRBJ2-3,.,.,TRBV10-1,CASSAQEKRRGDTQYF,TGCGCCAGCAGTGCCCAGGAGAAGCGGCGCGGAGATACGCAGTATTTT
TRBJ1-2,.,.,TRBV9,CASSLYPGAKEGYTF,TGTGCCAGCAGCTTATATCCCGGGGCGAAGGAGGGCTACACCTTC
TRBJ2-2,TRBD1,.,TRBV29-1,CSVGMGQSNTGELFF,TGCAGCGTTGGTATGGGACAGTCGAACACCGGGGAGCTGTTTTTT
TRBJ1-1,TRBD1,.,TRBV27,CASSFRQDRGQDTEAFF,TGTGCCAGCAGTTTTAGGCAGGACAGGGGGCAGGACACTGAAGCTTTCTTT
TRBJ2-6,TRBD1,.,TRBV30,CAWSPQGPGANVLTF,TGTGCCTGGAGCCCACAGGGGCCTGGGGCCAACGTCCTGACTTTC